Only one count was recorded for the clone carrying this T cell receptor beta chain. No antigen is known for it. A much larger clonotype is one base distant, so this may be a read error. The sample belongs to a study of blood T cells in healthy people across ages. Study observations and caveats: Reliance upon unsorted PBMCs precluded definitive naive versus antigen-experienced comparison. Roughly linearly, TCR beta diversity per million T cells fell as age increased.

V lost 5 bases and J lost 0, with 15 bases in between. The CDR3 covers 16 residues. Germline V gives CDR1 LGHDT, CDR2 YNNKEL (reference sequence). Combining a sample-barcoded 5' primer with a J-beta primer mix, a second PCR ran for roughly 7 to 12 cycles. TCRdb called the 5' RACE reads again in MiXCR, with one record for every CDR3 protein. The repertoire holds hundreds of thousands of distinct CDR3 sequences, with 52% as singletons. This sequence was found in a woman older than 75 in good health. The sequencing input was blood. The V and J genes are TRBV3-1 and TRBJ2-3; D gene unclear. CDR3 nucleotides: TGTGCCAGCAGCGACAATGAGAGGTCTAGCACAGATACGCAGTATTTT. It translates to CASSDNERSSTDTQYF.